This TCR beta chain was captured by sequencing in a study of shared clonotypes between healthy human individuals. Study-level results: Represented diversity, genetic and exposure-history alike, was limited by few donors.

CDR1 is MNHEY and CDR2 is SVGAGI in the germline V gene. The CDR3 extends over 14 amino acids. With V trimmed by 6 bases and J by 9 bases, 5 bases remained unmatched. Deep was the level used in running the assay. Every subset's genomic DNA went evenly onto several immunoSEQ plates. Original processing methods: Filtering was not the same, since immunoSEQ gave junction-only sequences without quality scores. The protocol was immunoSEQ multiplex PCR, while the TCRdb copy is restricted to in-frame clones and leaves out a portion. Clone size and the V and J calls come from that table; the DNA yielded D and trimming. The table has approximately 470,000 clones, over 70% seen once; the top ten hold 12%. As concerns this clone: Its antigen is unknown.

The sequenced sample consisted of PBMCs. The chain links TRBV6-5 to TRBJ2-1, with 13 bases lining up with TRBD2. This sequence originates from a woman between 40 and 50 years old in good health. Some clones in this sample may be carry-over from other donors' samples. The CDR3 loop is CASRIGLAGVEQFF. CDR3 sequence (DNA): TGTGCCAGCAGGATTGGACTAGCGGGAGTTGAGCAGTTCTTC.